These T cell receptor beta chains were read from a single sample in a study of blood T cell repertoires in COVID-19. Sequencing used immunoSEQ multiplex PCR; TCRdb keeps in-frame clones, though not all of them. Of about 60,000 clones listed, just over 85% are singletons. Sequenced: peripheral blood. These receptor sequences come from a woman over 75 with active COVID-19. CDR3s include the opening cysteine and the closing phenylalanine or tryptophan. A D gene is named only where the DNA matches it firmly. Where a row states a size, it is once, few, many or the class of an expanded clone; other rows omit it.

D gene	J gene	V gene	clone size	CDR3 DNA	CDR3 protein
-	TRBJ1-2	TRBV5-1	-	TGCGCCAGCAGTGACACGGGGACAAGGGGCTACACCTTC	CASSDTGTRGYTF
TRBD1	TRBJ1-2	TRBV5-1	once	TGCGCCAGCAGCTTGGGGGGACAGGGACGGGTCGGCTACACCTTC	CASSLGGQGRVGYTF
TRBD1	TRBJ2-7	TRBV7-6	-	TGTGCCAGCAGCTTCGACAGGGGTTTGGTGTACTTC	CASSFDRGLVYF
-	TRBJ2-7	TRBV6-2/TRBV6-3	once	TGTGCCAGCAGTTACGCGCGGGAAACTGGCGAGCAGTACTTC	CASSYARETGEQYF
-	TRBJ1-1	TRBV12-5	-	TGTGCTAGTGGTTTGGGAGCCCTCGCGTCTGAAGCTTTCTTT	CASGLGALASEAFF
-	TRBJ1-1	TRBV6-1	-	TGTGCCAGCAGTGAAGCGTGGGGGGACACTGAAGCTTTCTTT	CASSEAWGDTEAFF
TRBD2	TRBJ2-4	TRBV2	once	TGTGCCAGCAGACCACTAGCGGGGATAAACATTCAGTACTTC	CASRPLAGINIQYF
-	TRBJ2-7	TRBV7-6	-	TGTGCCAGCAGCCCCCAGTTGGGACACCTACCGCAGTACTTC	CASSPQLGHLPQYF
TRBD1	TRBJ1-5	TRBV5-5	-	TGTGCCAGCAGCTTGGTACTCGGGGACAGCTACAATCAGCCCCAGCATTTT	CASSLVLGDSYNQPQHF
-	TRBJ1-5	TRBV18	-	TGTGCCAGCTCATCGACAGTGAATAGCAATCAGCCCCAGCATTTT	CASSSTVNSNQPQHF
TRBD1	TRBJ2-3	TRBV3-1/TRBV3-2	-	TGTGCCAGCAGCCTCCAGGGGGCAAGAGCAGCCGATACGCAGTATTTT	CASSLQGARAADTQYF
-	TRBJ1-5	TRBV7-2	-	TGTGCCAGCAGCGCACCAGGAGGGAGGAATCAGCCCCAGCATTTT	CASSAPGGRNQPQHF
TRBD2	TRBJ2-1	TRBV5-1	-	TGCGCCAGCAGCCCTGTGGGCGGGGGGGTTAACAATGAGCAGTTCTTC	CASSPVGGGVNNEQFF
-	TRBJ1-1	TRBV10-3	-	TGTGCCATCAGTGTGGGAGGGGGGAACACTGAAGCTTTCTTT	CAISVGGGNTEAFF
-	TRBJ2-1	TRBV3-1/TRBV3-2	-	TGTGCCAGCAGCCAAGGACTCTTGGGTGAGCAGTTCTTC	CASSQGLLGEQFF
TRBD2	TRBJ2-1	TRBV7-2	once	TGTGCCAGCAGCTTGATAGCGGGGGGGCAAAATGAGCAGTTCTTC	CASSLIAGGQNEQFF
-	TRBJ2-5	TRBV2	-	TGTGCCAGCAGTGAAAACAGGGATTCCGAGACCCAGTACTTC	CASSENRDSETQYF
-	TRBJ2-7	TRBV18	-	TGTGCCAGCTCACCACCCAACCGGGCCGGGGGCTACGAGCAGTACTTC	CASSPPNRAGGYEQYF